Each of the 5 T cell receptor beta chains below was sequenced from the same sample in a study of blood T cell repertoires in COVID-19 (TCRdb year 2020). The library was made by the immunoSEQ multiplex PCR assay. Not all clones reach the TCRdb copy of this immuneACCESS table, which keeps in-frame sequences only. Checked studies attribute under half of the gap to unresolved V genes and leave the rest unexplained. This sample has some 360,000 clones in its table, and roughly 90% of those were observed once. 1% of the sample belongs to the ten largest clones. Material for sequencing was PBMCs or T cells enriched from blood (not recorded which). The receptors stem from a woman in her thirties who had been exposed to COVID-19.

As regards this clone: This CDR3 is also generated by other DNA sequences in the sample. The chain couples TRBV7-8 to TRBJ2-7; D is perhaps TRBD2 (5 bases). V lost 5 bases to trimming and J lost 0 bases, with 14 bases between them. This CDR3 is 15 amino acids long. Looked up from germline, CDR1 is SGHVS and CDR2 is FQNEAQ. Here the CDR3 DNA reads TGTGCCAGCAGCCCATCTGGGAGCGGCTCCTACGAGCAGTACTTC. It codes for CASSPSGSGSYEQYF.

V gene TRBV18 combines with J gene TRBJ2-5; 8 nucleotides align to TRBD2. Looked up from germline, CDR1 is KGHSH and CDR2 is LQKENI. V shed 4 bases, J shed 4 bases, and the junction held 8 bases outside the gene matches. The CDR3 consists of 15 residues. The CDR3 DNA is TGTGCCAGCTCACAAACGGGACTAGTGGGAGAGACCCAGTACTTC. Translation: CASSQTGLVGETQYF.

The chain joins TRBV9 to TRBJ2-1, with D unclear. The V and J ends lost 4 bases and 0 bases respectively, with 8 bases between them. The length of the CDR3 is 14 residues. The V gene's germline CDR1 is SGDLS and CDR2 YYNGEE. Written as DNA, the CDR3 is TGTGCCAGCAGCCCTTTCAGCTCCTACAATGAGCAGTTCTTC. Translating it yields CASSPFSSYNEQFF.

The chain couples TRBV18 to TRBJ2-7, with 10 positions matching TRBD2. This CDR3 has 16 amino acids. Germline V gives CDR1 KGHSH, CDR2 LQKENI. V was pared by 0 bases and J by 3 bases, with 5 bases of the junction left unmatched. For the CDR3, the DNA is TGTGCCAGCTCACCACCCCTAGCGGGAGATCTCTACGAGCAGTACTTC. Its protein product is CASSPPLAGDLYEQYF.

V gene TRBV5-1 combines with J gene TRBJ2-2; D not resolved. Trimming took off 6 bases at V and 2 bases at J, with 11 bases between the two ends. CDR1 is SGHRS, CDR2 YFSETQ, per germline. This CDR3 comprises 14 residues. CDR3 amino acids: CASIPPKNTGELFF. The CDR3 nucleotides are TGCGCCAGCATCCCCCCTAAAAACACCGGGGAGCTGTTTTTT.